These 24 T cell receptor beta chains were all obtained from the same sample, sequenced in a study of beta chain features in type 1 diabetes. Of the isolated RNA, all was reverse transcribed, and so the sequenced material was expressed TCRB transcripts. Using immunoSEQ multiplex PCR, the repertoire was profiled, and TCRdb retains in-frame clones only, with some absent. The sample contains about 110,000 clones, roughly 40% of which appear only once. The sample comprised stem cell memory CD4+ T cells from blood. All receptors come from a woman between 18 and 29 years old in good health.

This rearrangement joins TRBV6-5 to TRBJ1-5; no clear D. Germline V gene lookup returns CDR1 MNHEY and CDR2 SVGAGI. Trimming took off 5 bases at V and 5 bases at J, with 13 bases between the two ends. This CDR3 comprises 14 residues. The CDR3 sequence: CASSRGFGDQPQHF. In nucleotides, the CDR3 is TGTGCCAGCAGTCGGGGATTCGGGGATCAGCCCCAGCATTTT.

This clone was counted once. The rearrangement uses TRBV19 and TRBJ1-5; TRBD1 agrees at 9 bases. The trim removed 2 bases at V and 6 bases at J, leaving 5 bases unmatched. This CDR3 has 15 amino acids. CDR1 is LNHDA and CDR2 is SQIVND in the germline V gene (reference sequence). In DNA form, the CDR3 reads TGTGCCAGTAGTATAACAGGGGGCGGGAGTCAGCCCCAGCATTTT. Translating it yields CASSITGGGSQPQHF.

This clone was seen ten or more times. V usage is TRBV29-1 and J usage is TRBJ2-3; TRBD2 matches at 8 bases. Germline V gene data show CDR1 as SQVTM and CDR2 as ANQGSEA. Losses at the gene ends were 3 bases for V and 5 bases for J; bases not matched to a gene: 4. This CDR3 has 13 amino acids. CDR3 in DNA: TGCAGCGTTGATCTAGCGGGTGTAGATACGCAGTATTTT. Its translation: CSVDLAGVDTQYF.

The chain recombines TRBV2 with TRBJ2-1; the D gene is possibly TRBD1 (6 bases). The CDR3 sequence is 12 residues long. Trimming pared 6 bases from V and 7 bases from J, leaving 10 bases between. The germline CDR1 and CDR2 sequences are SNHLY and FYNNEI. The CDR3 is CASRGRGNEQFF. CDR3 nucleotide sequence: TGTGCCAGCAGGGGCAGGGGTAATGAGCAGTTCTTC. Based on the CDR3 plus reference TRBV2 and TRBJ2-1, the full variable domain is EPEVTQTPSHQVTQMGQEVILRCVPISNHLYFYWYRQILGQKVEFLVSFYNNEISEKSEIFDDQFSVERPDGSNFTLKIRSTKLEDSAMYFCASRGRGNEQFFGPGTRLTVL.

The gene calls are TRBV18 and TRBJ1-4; D possibly corresponds to TRBD1 (5 bases). CDR1 is KGHSH, CDR2 LQKENI, per germline. The V and J ends lost 2 bases and 2 bases respectively, with 6 bases between them. The CDR3 has 14 residues. Written as DNA, the CDR3 is TGTGCCAGCTCACCAGGGGCGACTAATGAAAAACTGTTTTTT. This codes for CASSPGATNEKLFF.

The V gene is TRBV19, the J gene TRBJ2-4; D is ambiguous. Between the trimmed V and J ends, which lost 4 bases and 10 bases, there was a span of 17 bases. Germline loops: CDR1 LNHDA, CDR2 SQIVND (reference sequence). CDR3 size: 14 residues. DNA of the CDR3: TGTGCCAGTAGTACCCCCGCGACACGCCCAATTCAGTACTTC. Translation gives CASSTPATRPIQYF.

There are a few counts of this clone. The gene calls are TRBV9 and TRBJ2-1; possibly TRBD2 for D (5 bases). The CDR3 is 13 amino acids. The V and J ends lost 0 bases and 8 bases respectively, with 9 bases between them. Germline CDR1 is SGDLS and CDR2 is YYNGEE. CDR3: CASSVELVYEQFF. The CDR3 region has the DNA TGTGCCAGCAGCGTAGAACTAGTCTATGAGCAGTTCTTC.

This clone was observed a few times. The chain is built from TRBV2 and TRBJ2-3; D gene ambiguous. Germline V gives CDR1 SNHLY, CDR2 FYNNEI. V shed 0 bases and J shed 0 bases, with 7 bases lying between them. This CDR3 has 15 amino acids. Written as DNA, the CDR3 is TGTGCCAGCAGTGAAGCCCTACTGAGCACAGATACGCAGTATTTT. It codes for CASSEALLSTDTQYF.

This clone occurred a few times. The chain employs TRBV19 and TRBJ2-1; possibly TRBD1 for D (6 bases). The CDR3 is 14 amino acids. Germline loops: CDR1 LNHDA, CDR2 SQIVND (reference sequence). V lost 5 bases and J 8 bases, leaving 16 bases between the germline ends. CDR3 DNA sequence: TGTGCCAGTAGTCTCAGGGGAACTCTGGATGAGCAGTTCTTC. Protein: CASSLRGTLDEQFF.

The rearrangement links TRBV7-9 to TRBJ2-7, with D maybe TRBD1 (6 bases). CDR1 is SEHNR, CDR2 FQNEAQ, per germline (reference sequence). The CDR3 has 15 amino acids. V lost 3 bases and J 1 base, leaving 13 bases between the germline ends. The CDR3 bases are TGTGCCAGCAGCTTCAGGGGACACGGATCCTACGAGCAGTACTTC. Protein product: CASSFRGHGSYEQYF.

The chain uses TRBV5-8 and TRBJ2-5; TRBD1 might be the D (7 bases). This CDR3 contains 14 residues. The germline gives CDR1 SGHTS, CDR2 YDEGEE. The V end lost 3 bases, the J end lost 5 bases, and 14 bases lay between the germline ends. Here the CDR3 reads CASSSLSGGETQYF. CDR3 sequence (DNA): TGTGCCAGCAGCTCCTTGTCAGGGGGGGAGACCCAGTACTTC. Full variable domain (missing parts from reference TRBV5-8 and TRBJ2-5): EAGVTQSPTHLIKTRGQQATLRCSPISGHTSVYWYQQALGLGLQFLLWYDEGEERNRGNFPPRFSGRQFPNYSSELNVNALELEDSALYLCASSSLSGGETQYFGPGTRLLVL.

This clone has just a few counts. The genes are TRBV29-1 and TRBJ1-2, with TRBD1 matching over 10 bases. The germline V gene encodes CDR1 SQVTM and CDR2 ANQGSEA. The CDR3 spans 13 residues. Germline trimming cut 5 bases from V and 4 bases from J; bases unmatched to any gene: 4. The CDR3 bases are TGCAGCGTTCTGACAGGGGGCCCCTATGGCTACACCTTC. It is translated as CSVLTGGPYGYTF.

The table lists this clone with a few counts. The chain links TRBV30 to TRBJ1-5; 8 bases line up with TRBD1. Germline loops: CDR1 GTSNPN, CDR2 SVGIG (reference sequence). The CDR3 has 14 residues. With 2 bases clipped from V and 5 bases from J, the junction kept 5 bases outside the gene matches. CDR3: CAWSPQGAHQPQHF. DNA for the CDR3: TGTGCCTGGAGTCCTCAGGGGGCACATCAGCCCCAGCATTTT.

The chain employs TRBV19 and TRBJ1-5; D is perhaps TRBD1 (6 bases). The ends were cut back, 2 bases at V and 2 bases at J, with 10 bases in the middle. CDR3 length: 15 residues. In germline, CDR1 is LNHDA, CDR2 SQIVND (reference sequence). The CDR3 is CASSIRQARNQPQHF. CDR3 nucleotides: TGTGCCAGTAGTATAAGACAGGCCCGCAATCAGCCCCAGCATTTT.

V gene TRBV6-1 combines with J gene TRBJ2-7, with 10 bases matching TRBD2. The CDR3 loop spans 17 amino acids. Per the germline V gene, CDR1 is MNHNS and CDR2 is SASEGT. V gave up 4 bases and J gave up 0 bases; unmatched junction bases: 9. Here the CDR3 DNA reads TGTGCCAGCAGTGCCCAGACTAGCGGGTTTAGCTCCTACGAGCAGTACTTC. Translating it yields CASSAQTSGFSSYEQYF.

This chain joins TRBV28 and TRBJ1-5; the match to TRBD1 covers 8 bases. Looked up from germline, CDR1 is MDHEN and CDR2 is SYDVKM. CDR3 size: 14 residues. Trimming at V came to 5 bases and at J to 7 bases, leaving 7 bases not matched to a gene. This CDR3 is CASSRTGWWQPQHF. The DNA for the CDR3 is TGTGCCAGCAGTCGGACAGGGTGGTGGCAGCCCCAGCATTTT.

This chain uses TRBV18 with TRBJ2-7; 9 bases are a match to TRBD1. With V trimmed by 3 bases and J by 4 bases, 4 bases remained unmatched. CDR3 length equals 14 residues. Germline V gene sequence: CDR1 KGHSH, CDR2 LQKENI. This chain's CDR3 is CASSPYDRGYEQYF. The CDR3 nucleotides read TGTGCCAGCTCACCTTATGACAGGGGGTACGAGCAGTACTTC.

This clone has a handful of counts. The CDR3 nucleotides are TGTGCCAGCAGGCGCACAGGGGAATCACCCCTCCACTTT. Protein: CASRRTGESPLHF. The gene calls are TRBV28 and TRBJ1-6; TRBD1 matches 7 bases. This CDR3 is 13 amino acids long. Per germline, CDR1 MDHEN and CDR2 SYDVKM. Trimming cost V 6 bases and J 10 bases; bases outside gene matches: 6.

The chain joins TRBV7-8 to TRBJ2-7; D unclear. The germline gives CDR1 SGHVS, CDR2 FQNEAQ. CDR3 length: 16 amino acids. V was shortened by 5 bases and J by 0 bases, with 17 bases between the two germline ends. This CDR3 is CASSGRKAVISYEQYF. Written as DNA, the CDR3 is TGTGCCAGCAGCGGTAGGAAGGCGGTAATCTCCTACGAGCAGTACTTC.

CDR3 in DNA: TGTGCCAGCACCTCCCTTCCCCGGGGGGACGGCTACACCTTC. This gives the protein CASTSLPRGDGYTF. The chain recombines TRBV6-5 with TRBJ1-2, with D perhaps TRBD1 (5 bases). The CDR3 is 14 amino acids. V lost 7 bases, J lost 8 bases, and 20 bases lay in between. Germline V gene sequence: CDR1 MNHEY, CDR2 SVGAGI.

This clone was counted a few times. The chain links TRBV18 to TRBJ2-6; TRBD2 aligns across 11 bases. Germline lookup yields CDR1 KGHSH and CDR2 LQKENI. V trimming: 5 bases; J trimming: 0 bases; junction bases outside the gene matches: 12. This CDR3 is built from 20 residues. The CDR3 loop reads CASSVKNTGLADSGANVLTF. Here the CDR3 DNA reads TGTGCCAGCTCAGTAAAGAACACGGGACTAGCGGACTCTGGGGCCAACGTCCTGACTTTC.

In its sample, this clone was seen a few times. The rearrangement joins TRBV2 to TRBJ1-2, with 9 bases aligning to TRBD1. Germline values: CDR1 SNHLY, CDR2 FYNNEI. V shed 8 bases, J shed 7 bases, and the junction held 5 bases outside the gene matches. CDR3 length equals 12 residues. The CDR3 DNA is TGTGCCAGCCGGATACAGGGGGCTGGCTACACCTTC. Protein sequence: CASRIQGAGYTF.

The chain uses TRBV2 and TRBJ2-1; weak D call: TRBD1 (6 bases). This CDR3 is 15 amino acids long. Trimming removed 5 bases at V and 5 bases at J, with 16 bases between. Germline CDR1 is SNHLY and CDR2 is FYNNEI. CDR3 sequence: CASSSDRTENNEQFF. Here the CDR3 DNA reads TGTGCCAGCAGTTCCGACAGGACGGAGAACAATGAGCAGTTCTTC.

A few counts support this clone. J is TRBJ2-7 and V is TRBV27, with D hard to call. V was pared by 2 bases and J by 3 bases, with 11 bases between. CDR3 length: 14 residues. Germline CDR1 reads MNHEY; CDR2 reads SMNVEV (reference sequence). CDR3 nucleotides: TGTGCCAGCAGTTTACTGCCCGTAGACTACGAGCAGTACTTC. This sequence encodes CASSLLPVDYEQYF.